These 25 T cell receptor beta chains were all obtained from the same sample, sequenced in a study of technical replicates of blood from several donors (dated by TCRdb to about 2017). Library generation was performed with the immunoSEQ multiplex PCR assay. Here the immuneACCESS table is served through TCRdb, limited to in-frame sequences with V and J called. Missing clones are a known gap in these copies; in checked studies unresolved V genes cover under half, and the rest lacks a known reason. This sample comprises tens of thousands of clones, 85% to 95% of them detected only once. Roughly 0.37% of the sample comes from the top ten. Sequenced input: T cells isolated from PBMCs. These receptor sequences come from a human donor in good health.

The V call is TRBV28, the J call TRBJ2-1; maybe TRBD2 (5 bases). The CDR3 consists of 15 residues. The germline CDR1 and CDR2 sequences are MDHEN and SYDVKM. With 2 bases removed from V and 5 bases from J, the gap between germline ends came to 13 bases. This CDR3 reads CASSLGGSLDNEQFF. DNA for the CDR3: TGTGCCAGCAGTTTAGGCGGGTCCTTGGACAATGAGCAGTTCTTC.

CDR3 in amino acids: CAWNRAGGENIQYF. As DNA, the CDR3 is TGTGCCTGGAATAGGGCAGGGGGCGAAAACATTCAGTACTTC. The chain links TRBV30 to TRBJ2-4, with 8 bases fitting TRBD1. The germline V gene encodes CDR1 GTSNPN and CDR2 SVGIG (reference sequence). The CDR3 length is 14 residues. Germline trimming cut 4 bases from V and 5 bases from J; bases unmatched to any gene: 7. The full variable domain, rest sourced from reference TRBV30 and TRBJ2-4, is SQTIHQWPATLVQPVGSPLSLECTVEGTSNPNLYWYRQAAGRGLQLLFYSVGIGQISSEVPQNLSASRPQDRQFILSSKKLLLSDSGFYLCAWNRAGGENIQYFGAGTRLSVL.

This clone has more than one count but fewer than ten. As DNA, the CDR3 is TGTGCCAGCAGCTTAGGATCCGGGACAGTTTCCTACGAGCAGTACTTC. The encoded protein is CASSLGSGTVSYEQYF. This chain connects TRBV13 to TRBJ2-7; 7 nucleotides align to TRBD1. The CDR3 sequence is 16 residues long. Looked up from germline, CDR1 is PRHDT and CDR2 is FYEKMQ (reference sequence). Trimming cost V 0 bases and J 1 base; bases outside gene matches: 6.

The chain uses TRBV7-3 and TRBJ2-1; D not certain. This CDR3 region has 14 residues. Germline CDR1 and CDR2: SGHTA and FQGTGA. Trimming removed 1 base at V and 8 bases at J, with 12 bases between. The CDR3 loop reads CASSLNGPSDEQFF. In DNA form, the CDR3 reads TGTGCCAGCAGCTTAAACGGCCCGAGCGATGAGCAGTTCTTC.

The J gene is TRBJ1-4, the V gene TRBV7-9; 7 nucleotides align to TRBD1. The CDR3 consists of 18 residues. Trimming took 5 bases from V and 1 from J; bases not matched to a gene: 13. Looked up from germline, CDR1 is SEHNR and CDR2 is FQNEAQ (reference sequence). The DNA for the CDR3 is TGTGCCAGCAGCACAGGGACAGCCCCATGGGGAACTAATGAAAAACTGTTTTTT. It is translated as CASSTGTAPWGTNEKLFF. Complete variable domain (other parts from reference TRBV7-9 and TRBJ1-4): DTGVSQNPRHKITKRGQNVTFRCDPISEHNRLYWYRQTLGQGPEFLTYFQNEAQLEKSRLLSDRFSAERPKGSFSTLEIQRTEQGDSAMYLCASSTGTAPWGTNEKLFFGSGTQLSVL.

The chain combines TRBV11-2 with TRBJ1-2; weak D call: TRBD1 (6 bases). Germline V gene data show CDR1 as SGHAT and CDR2 as FQNNGV. Trimming left V 3 bases short and J 2 bases short, with 7 bases between. CDR3 length: 13 amino acids. CDR3 bases: TGTGCCAGCAGCTTTAGGGGGAACTATGGCTACACCTTC. Translation: CASSFRGNYGYTF.

The genes are TRBV11-2 and TRBJ1-3; 7 bases are shared with TRBD1. The germline V gene has CDR1 SGHAT and CDR2 FQNNGV. After removal of 8 bases from V and 0 bases from J, the junction contained 4 bases not matched to a gene. The CDR3 has 14 residues. The CDR3 region has the DNA TGTGCCAGCCTAGGGGGCCTCTCTGGAAACACCATATATTTT. Amino acids: CASLGGLSGNTIYF.

The chain uses TRBV6-6 and TRBJ2-5; the D gene is possibly TRBD2 (5 bases). TRBJ2-7 explains the end of the DNA better; the J call may be wrong. This CDR3 comprises 12 residues. Germline CDR1 is MNHNY and CDR2 is SVGAGI (reference sequence). The CDR3 coding sequence is TGTGCCAGCCATACCCGGGGTACCGAGCAGTACTTC. This codes for CASHTRGTEQYF.

The V call is TRBV1, the J call TRBJ2-3; the D call of TRBD2 is as the table states it, not checked on the DNA. TRBV1 is listed as a pseudogene. The CDR3 is 12 amino acids. The CDR3 loop reads CTSSRSGDTQYF. CDR3 nucleotides: TGCACCAGCAGCCGCTCGGGAGATACGCAGTATTTT.

The V call is TRBV28, the J call TRBJ1-2; the D is unclear. CDR1 is MDHEN, CDR2 SYDVKM, per germline. This CDR3 contains 14 residues. Trimming pared 2 bases from V and 2 bases from J, leaving 9 bases between. This chain's CDR3 is CASSLGTANYGYTF. The CDR3 bases are TGTGCCAGCAGTTTAGGCACAGCCAACTATGGCTACACCTTC.

The chain joins TRBV28 to TRBJ1-4; D perhaps matches TRBD1 (6 bases). Germline-derived CDR1 and CDR2 are MDHEN and SYDVKM. Trimming took off 2 bases at V and 3 bases at J, with 10 bases between the two ends. The CDR3 loop spans 15 amino acids. CDR3 in DNA: TGTGCCAGCAGTTTACAGGGGCGAGCTAATGAAAAACTGTTTTTT. It specifies CASSLQGRANEKLFF.

The chain is built from TRBV15 and TRBJ2-5; possibly TRBD2 for D (5 bases). Germline CDR1 is LNHNV and CDR2 is YYDKDF (reference sequence). V was cut by 1 base and J by 1 base, with 19 bases left in between. This CDR3 has 18 residues. The CDR3 reads CATSRAEFVEEAQETQYF. CDR3 bases: TGTGCCACCAGCAGAGCAGAATTTGTAGAGGAGGCCCAAGAGACCCAGTACTTC.

The CDR3, as DNA: TGTGCCAGCAGTTTAGGGGGGGCAGGGATGACTGAAGCTTTCTTT. Its protein product is CASSLGGAGMTEAFF. The chain links TRBV27 to TRBJ1-1; perhaps TRBD1 as D (6 bases). Germline-derived CDR1 and CDR2 are MNHEY and SMNVEV (reference sequence). The CDR3 covers 15 residues. Between the trimmed V and J ends, which lost 2 bases and 5 bases, there was a span of 15 bases.

This clone was recorded only once. CDR3 loop: CAWTGRGNQPQHF. The DNA for the CDR3 is TGTGCCTGGACTGGCAGGGGCAATCAGCCCCAGCATTTT. The chain uses TRBV30 and TRBJ1-5; weak D call: TRBD1 (5 bases). V gave up 4 bases and J gave up 2 bases, with 9 bases separating them. Germline CDR1 GTSNPN, CDR2 SVGIG (reference sequence). This CDR3 has 13 residues.

V usage is TRBV12-2 and J usage is TRBJ2-7; TRBD1 is the table's D call and was not checked against the DNA. TRBV12-2 is recorded as a pseudogene. This CDR3 contains 19 residues. The CDR3 here is CASHYSSGGTTLGRYEQYF. The DNA for the CDR3 is TGTGCAAGTCACTACTCATCAGGGGGCACCACGCTCGGCCGCTACGAGCAGTACTTC.

V is TRBV5-4 and J is TRBJ2-7; 8 bases match TRBD2. Trimming at V came to 1 base and at J to 3 bases, leaving 0 bases not matched to a gene. CDR3 length: 13 amino acids. CDR1 is SGHNT, CDR2 YYREEE, per germline (reference sequence). As DNA, the CDR3 is TGTGCCAGCAGCTTGCGGGAGGGCTACGAGCAGTACTTC. Its translation: CASSLREGYEQYF.

The chain couples TRBV19 to TRBJ1-5, with D perhaps TRBD1 (5 bases). Germline CDR1 and CDR2: LNHDA and SQIVND (reference sequence). There are 15 residues in the CDR3. With 6 bases removed from V and 1 base from J, the gap between germline ends came to 13 bases. CDR3 protein: CASRGTSMSNQPQHF. The CDR3 DNA reads as TGTGCCAGTAGAGGGACTTCTATGAGCAATCAGCCCCAGCATTTT. Full variable domain (outside the CDR3, taken from reference TRBV19 and TRBJ1-5): DGGITQSPKYLFRKEGQNVTLSCEQNLNHDAMYWYRQDPGQGLRLIYYSQIVNDFQKGDIAEGYSVSREKKESFPLTVTSAQKNPTAFYLCASRGTSMSNQPQHFGDGTRLSIL.

The chain links TRBV7-9 to TRBJ2-7; D is uncertain. CDR3 length: 14 amino acids. The germline V gene has CDR1 SEHNR and CDR2 FQNEAQ (reference sequence). Trimming shortened V by 8 bases and J by 1 base, and 15 bases separated the two germline ends. The CDR3 reads CASLDTLLSYEQYF. CDR3 in DNA: TGTGCCAGCCTCGACACTCTTCTTTCCTACGAGCAGTACTTC.

The chain recombines TRBV4-1 with TRBJ2-7, with 7 nucleotides matching TRBD2. Germline lookup yields CDR1 MGHRA and CDR2 YSYEKL. The CDR3 extends over 14 amino acids. Trimming cost V 4 bases and J 3 bases; bases outside gene matches: 6. CDR3 sequence (DNA): TGCGCCAGCAGCCCTTCCCGCGGGAGCTACGAGCAGTACTTC. This gives the protein CASSPSRGSYEQYF.

The chain combines TRBV2 with TRBJ2-7, with 9 bases that match TRBD2. CDR1 is SNHLY, CDR2 FYNNEI, per germline. Trimming cost V 4 bases and J 3 bases; bases outside gene matches: 1. CDR3 size: 13 residues. CDR3 in amino acids: CASSGSGSYEQYF. The DNA for the CDR3 is TGTGCCAGCAGTGGTAGCGGGAGCTACGAGCAGTACTTC.

This sequence joins TRBV27 and TRBJ2-7; 7 bases are a match to TRBD1. Germline CDR1 and CDR2: MNHEY and SMNVEV (reference sequence). Trimming cost V 3 bases and J 0 bases; bases outside gene matches: 5. This CDR3 region has 15 residues. Here the CDR3 DNA reads TGTGCCAGCAGTTTGGGTTCAGGGGGCTCCTACGAGCAGTACTTC. Protein sequence: CASSLGSGGSYEQYF.

This chain links TRBV28 with TRBJ2-7; 7 nucleotides agree with TRBD1. The CDR3 runs 11 residues. Trimming at V came to 2 bases and at J to 11 bases, leaving 3 bases not matched to a gene. Germline values: CDR1 MDHEN, CDR2 SYDVKM. CDR3 nucleotides: TGTGCCAGCAGTTTAAGGGACAGAAAGTACTTC. It yields the protein CASSLRDRKYF.

The chain recombines TRBV2 with TRBJ2-3; D remains unclear. The CDR3 consists of 11 residues. V was clipped by 10 bases and J by 2 bases, with 7 bases between them. CDR1 is SNHLY and CDR2 is FYNNEI in the germline V gene. This CDR3 is CAKSATDTQYF. Written as DNA, the CDR3 is TGTGCCAAAAGCGCCACAGATACGCAGTATTTT.

The CDR3 coding sequence is TGTGCCAGCAGTGAGTTGCGGGAAGCTTTCTTT. The encoded protein is CASSELREAFF. This sequence joins TRBV2 and TRBJ1-1; D remains unclear. The CDR3 runs 11 residues. The germline V gene encodes CDR1 SNHLY and CDR2 FYNNEI. Trimming took off 3 bases at V and 8 bases at J, with 7 bases between the two ends.

This clone was observed a single time. The gene calls are TRBV7-9 and TRBJ2-2, with a tentative D call TRBD2 (5 bases). V was pared by 0 bases and J by 2 bases, with 16 bases between. There are 18 residues in the CDR3. Per germline, CDR1 SEHNR and CDR2 FQNEAQ (reference sequence). Here the CDR3 DNA reads TGTGCCAGCAGCTTAGCTCCTTCATCAGCGGTAAACACCGGGGAGCTGTTTTTT. Its protein is CASSLAPSSAVNTGELFF. Using reference TRBV7-9 and TRBJ2-2 for the parts outside the CDR3, the full variable domain is DTGVSQNPRHKITKRGQNVTFRCDPISEHNRLYWYRQTLGQGPEFLTYFQNEAQLEKSRLLSDRFSAERPKGSFSTLEIQRTEQGDSAMYLCASSLAPSSAVNTGELFFGEGSRLTVL.